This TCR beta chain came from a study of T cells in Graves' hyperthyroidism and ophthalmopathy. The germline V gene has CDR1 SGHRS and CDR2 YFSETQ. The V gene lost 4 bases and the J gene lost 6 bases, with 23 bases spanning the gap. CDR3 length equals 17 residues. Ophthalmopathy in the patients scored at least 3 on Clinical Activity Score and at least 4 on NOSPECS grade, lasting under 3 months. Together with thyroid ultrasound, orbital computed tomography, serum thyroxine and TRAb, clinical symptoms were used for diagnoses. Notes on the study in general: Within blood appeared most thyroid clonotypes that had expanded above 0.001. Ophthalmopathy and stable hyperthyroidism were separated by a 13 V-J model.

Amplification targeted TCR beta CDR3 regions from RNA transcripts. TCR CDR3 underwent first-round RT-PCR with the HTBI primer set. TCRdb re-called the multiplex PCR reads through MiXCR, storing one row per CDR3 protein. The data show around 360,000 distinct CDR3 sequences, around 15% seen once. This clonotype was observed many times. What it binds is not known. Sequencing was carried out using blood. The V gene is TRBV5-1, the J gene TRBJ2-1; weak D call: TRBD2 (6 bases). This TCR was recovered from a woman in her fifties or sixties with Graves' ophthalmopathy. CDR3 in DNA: TGCGCCAGCAGCCCGGGCCCCGCGGCGGGACGGGGCAATGAGCAGTTCTTC. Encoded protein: CASSPGPAAGRGNEQFF.